Following are 17 T cell receptor beta chains from one sample sequenced in a study of cytomegalovirus exposure and HLA in healthy donors. Use of 60 Vbeta and 13 Jbeta primers characterized the PCR. Sequencing was performed with immunoSEQ multiplex PCR; in TCRdb, only in-frame clones are kept and a portion is missing. This sample yields some 250,000 clones, of which around 80% are seen a single time; over 5% belongs to the top ten. Specimen: PBMCs. Every receptor here comes from a woman aged 40-49 years in good health and CMV-seropositive.

The chain links TRBV14 to TRBJ2-2; 14 nucleotides match TRBD2. Per the germline V gene, CDR1 is SGHDN and CDR2 is FVKESK. The CDR3 has 15 residues. With V trimmed by 4 bases and J by 6 bases, 1 base remained unmatched. The CDR3 protein is CASSLGLAGAGELFF. As DNA, the CDR3 is TGTGCCAGCAGCCTGGGACTAGCGGGAGCCGGGGAGCTGTTTTTT.

The chain employs TRBV5-4 and TRBJ2-4; TRBD2 agrees at 13 bases. Germline trimming cut 0 bases from V and 5 bases from J; bases unmatched to any gene: 2. Germline loops: CDR1 SGHNT, CDR2 YYREEE (reference sequence). The CDR3 length is 16 residues. The CDR3 DNA reads as TGTGCCAGCAGCTTGGGTGGACTAGCGGGGGAAAACATTCAGTACTTC. Translation gives CASSLGGLAGENIQYF.

This chain connects TRBV15 to TRBJ2-7, with a possible D match to TRBD2 (5 bases). The CDR3 is made up of 14 amino acids. Germline values: CDR1 LNHNV, CDR2 YYDKDF (reference sequence). The germline V and J ends were trimmed by 3 bases and 0 bases, with 9 bases remaining between them. CDR3 bases: TGTGCCACCAGCAGTGACTACCTCTCCTACGAGCAGTACTTC. Translated, it gives CATSSDYLSYEQYF.

This chain connects TRBV30 to TRBJ2-5; tentatively, D is TRBD2 (5 bases). Trimming removed 0 bases from V and 7 bases from J, with 15 bases in between. This CDR3 has 14 residues. Germline V gene sequence: CDR1 GTSNPN, CDR2 SVGIG (reference sequence). The CDR3 loop is CAWSVFLAGVTQYF. DNA of the CDR3: TGTGCCTGGAGTGTATTTCTGGCGGGCGTGACCCAGTACTTC.

The chain has TRBV4-2 and TRBJ2-5; 12 bases match TRBD2. This CDR3 spans 17 amino acids. Trimming cost V 1 base and J 7 bases; bases outside gene matches: 10. Germline V gives CDR1 LGHNA, CDR2 YNFKEQ. CDR3 nucleotide sequence: TGTGCCAGCAGCCAAGGTGAGGCTAGCGGGGGGGCCGGGACCCAGTACTTC. Translating gives CASSQGEASGGAGTQYF.

The chain has TRBV18 and TRBJ1-1; possible D gene TRBD1, 6 bases. The V end lost 5 bases, the J end lost 6 bases, and 10 bases lay between the germline ends. The CDR3 is 12 residues long. Germline lookup yields CDR1 KGHSH and CDR2 LQKENI. CDR3 in DNA: TGTGCCAGCTCATCGGGGGGCCCTGAAGCTTTCTTT. Translating it yields CASSSGGPEAFF.

The chain employs TRBV25-1 and TRBJ1-6; D might be TRBD1 (5 bases). V lost 6 bases to trimming and J lost 8 bases, with 14 bases between them. CDR1 MGHDK and CDR2 SYGVNS come from the germline V gene. This CDR3 comprises 14 residues. The DNA of the CDR3 is TGTGCCAGCAGACCGGACATCGCGGATTCACCCCTCCACTTT. The encoded protein is CASRPDIADSPLHF.

The chain uses TRBV6-1 and TRBJ1-1; 9 bases fit TRBD1. The CDR3 is 15 residues long. After removal of 5 bases from V and 0 bases from J, the junction contained 4 bases not matched to a gene. Germline V gives CDR1 MNHNS, CDR2 SASEGT. In DNA form, the CDR3 reads TGTGCCAGCAGTCATCACAGGGGGCTGAACACTGAAGCTTTCTTT. Protein: CASSHHRGLNTEAFF.

This chain uses TRBV9 with TRBJ2-1; the match to TRBD2 covers 14 bases. Trimming cost V 7 bases and J 7 bases; bases outside gene matches: 1. CDR1 and CDR2 from the germline V gene are SGDLS and YYNGEE. This CDR3 is built from 13 residues. DNA for the CDR3: TGTGCCAGCGGACTAGCGGGAGGAAATGAGCAGTTCTTC. Residues: CASGLAGGNEQFF. Drawing the rest from reference TRBV9 and TRBJ2-1, the complete variable domain is DSGVTQTPKHLITATGQRVTLRCSPRSGDLSVYWYQQSLDQGLQFLIQYYNGEERAKGNILERFSAQQFPDLHSELNLSSLELGDSALYFCASGLAGGNEQFFGPGTRLTVL.

The V gene is TRBV6-5, the J gene TRBJ1-3; D might be TRBD1 (6 bases). The V gene lost 2 bases and the J gene lost 0 bases, with 8 bases spanning the gap. The CDR3 is 15 residues long. Looked up from germline, CDR1 is MNHEY and CDR2 is SVGAGI. CDR3 in amino acids: CASSYVRGSGNTIYF. The CDR3 DNA sequence: TGTGCCAGCAGTTACGTCAGGGGCTCTGGAAACACCATATATTTT.

This clone was recorded once. The rearrangement joins TRBV6-6 to TRBJ1-1; D is ambiguous. The CDR3 runs to 11 residues. The germline V gene encodes CDR1 MNHNY and CDR2 SVGAGI (reference sequence). Trimming shortened V by 8 bases and J by 3 bases, and 7 bases separated the two germline ends. CDR3 coding DNA: TGTGCCAGCCGCACAGACACTGAAGCTTTCTTT. Its protein product is CASRTDTEAFF.

V and J are TRBV11-1 and TRBJ1-1; D may be TRBD1 (6 bases). Trimming pared 4 bases from V and 6 bases from J, leaving 12 bases between. In germline, CDR1 is SGHAT, CDR2 FQDESV (reference sequence). CDR3 size: 13 residues. DNA for the CDR3: TGTGCCAGCAGCTCAGGGGAACTCCCTGAAGCTTTCTTT. Amino acid sequence: CASSSGELPEAFF. The full variable domain, with the rest looked up from reference TRBV11-1 and TRBJ1-1, is EAEVAQSPRYKITEKSQAVAFWCDPISGHATLYWYRQILGQGPELLVQFQDESVVDDSQLPKDRFSAERLKGVDSTLKIQPAELGDSAMYLCASSSGELPEAFFGQGTRLTVV.

The genes are TRBV4-2 and TRBJ1-4; no firm D call. V was clipped by 0 bases and J by 7 bases, with 9 bases between them. The CDR3 extends over 14 amino acids. The germline V gene has CDR1 LGHNA and CDR2 YNFKEQ. In DNA, the CDR3 is TGTGCCAGCAGCCAAGACGGGGAGAGTGAAAAACTGTTTTTT. It yields the protein CASSQDGESEKLFF.

The genes are TRBV2 and TRBJ1-4, with TRBD1 identical over 8 bases. Germline V gene data show CDR1 as SNHLY and CDR2 as FYNNEI. V gave up 8 bases and J gave up 7 bases; unmatched junction bases: 12. This CDR3 comprises 15 residues. The CDR3 sequence: CASGNQGAFSEKLFF. Written as DNA, the CDR3 is TGTGCCAGCGGAAATCAGGGGGCATTCAGTGAAAAACTGTTTTTT.

The V call is TRBV7-6, the J call TRBJ2-5; 7 bases match TRBD2. The end of the DNA is better explained by TRBJ2-7, so the J call may be wrong. This CDR3 is 12 amino acids long. Germline V gives CDR1 SGHVS, CDR2 FNYEAQ. CDR3 nucleotide sequence: TGTGCCAGCAGCGGGAGGGGATACGAGCAGTACTTC. Translation: CASSGRGYEQYF.

The rearrangement links TRBV6-6 to TRBJ2-7, with D perhaps matching TRBD1 (6 bases). Trimming removed 2 bases from V and 13 bases from J, with 21 bases in between. Germline V lookup: CDR1 MNHNY, CDR2 SVGAGI (reference sequence). The CDR3 contains 14 residues. The CDR3 DNA reads as TGTGCCAGCAGTTACGTGGAGACAGGCCCGCCAAGTTACTTC. Translating gives CASSYVETGPPSYF.

This chain connects TRBV9 to TRBJ2-5; perhaps TRBD1 as D (5 bases). The germline V and J ends were trimmed by 5 bases and 2 bases, with 13 bases remaining between them. Germline V lookup: CDR1 SGDLS, CDR2 YYNGEE. The CDR3 has 14 amino acids. CDR3 DNA: TGTGCCAGCAGTGCTACAGGCAATCAAGAGACCCAGTACTTC. Amino acid sequence: CASSATGNQETQYF.